This TCR beta chain was identified during a study of blood T cell repertoires in COVID-19. Background on the study: Acute and convalescent COVID-19 specimens originated in the United States, Italy and Spain.

Authors' data handling: From reference gene primer amplification, estimates of nucleated cell counts were derived. Data came from immunoSEQ multiplex PCR; TCRdb stores just in-frame clones and leaves some out. V and J calls and clone size follow that table, whereas D and trimming were derived from the DNA. The sample yields 25,000 to 35,000 clones, 75% to 85% seen once. V dropped 4 bases and J dropped 4 bases, with 5 bases sitting between them. Germline V lookup: CDR1 MNHEY, CDR2 SVGEGT. The CDR3 is 13 residues long. The TCR originated in a human donor in a cohort sampled during active COVID-19. This rearrangement joins TRBV6-2 or TRBV6-3 to TRBJ1-6; D remains ambiguous. Sequenced input: peripheral blood. This CDR3 reads CASSFQYNSPLHF. CDR3 coding DNA: TGTGCCAGCAGTTTTCAGTATAATTCACCCCTCCACTTT.